Below, one T cell receptor beta chain is given with its context. Its antigen is currently unknown. The source of the sample is a study of T cell responses to AZD1222 COVID-19 vaccine. Across the study: Researchers grouped second doses given at about 4 or about 12 weeks into one pool. Findings and limits, study-wide: The repertoires were collected only after the peak T cell response. The CD4 TCRs associated with vaccination extended across spike and predominated at 160-218 and 743-854.

V was pared by 8 bases and J by 4 bases, with 14 bases between. CDR3 length: 14 residues. The germline gives CDR1 SNHLY, CDR2 FYNNEI. Clones were read by immunoSEQ multiplex PCR, and TCRdb kept only the in-frame ones, dropping some. The sample lists about 200,000 clones, almost 95% seen once, with approximately 1.4% in the top ten. Sequencing used peripheral blood, obtained on day 0 of AZD1222 vaccination. The chain links TRBV2 to TRBJ1-4; D is possibly TRBD1 (5 bases). This TCR came from an adult in good health. The chain's CDR3 is CASSEGALNEKLFF. The CDR3 DNA reads TGTGCCAGCTCCGAAGGGGCCCTTAATGAAAAACTGTTTTTT.